The source of this T cell receptor beta chain is a study of cytomegalovirus exposure and HLA in healthy donors. Study-wide points: According to a later analysis, donors in an Asian-associated ancestry cluster reportedly had fewer N-insertions than the roughly 670-donor mean. Specificity for CMV antigens was confirmed in vitro for a few of the CMV-associated chains.

A word on this clone: The target antigen is unknown.

Primers for the PCR totalled 60 Vbeta and 13 Jbeta. TCRdb's table, derived via immunoSEQ multiplex PCR, lists solely in-frame clones and lacks some. Here the sample spans 50,000 or so clones, roughly 77% being singletons. This CDR3 has 14 amino acids. V was clipped by 5 bases and J by 6 bases, with 16 bases between them. Germline V lookup: CDR1 PRHDT, CDR2 FYEKMQ (reference sequence). The sequence derives from a female donor in good health and CMV-seronegative. The sequenced material came from PBMCs. The J gene is TRBJ1-1, the V gene TRBV13; D is unclear. In DNA, the CDR3 is TGTGCCAGCAGCCTTAATGCGGGGAGTGCTGAAGCTTTCTTT. It is translated as CASSLNAGSAEAFF.